This T cell receptor beta chain was obtained from a study of T cell repertoires in cytomegalovirus infection. Across the whole study: HLA-B-restricted CMV epitopes that are well studied were used alongside recently identified HLA-C-restricted ones. Public TCR beta signatures were indicative of both CMV infection and a matching HLA type. Study-wide results and caveats: Across the ex vivo response, the dominant clonotypes were HLA-C-restricted CMV-specific TCR beta clonotypes.

This clonotype was counted many times. Antigen: not known. V dropped 6 bases and J dropped 0; count of bases not matched to a gene: 3. The CDR3 sequence is 16 residues long. Germline CDR1 is SGHTA and CDR2 is FQGNSA. Using its own MiXCR run on the reads, TCRdb lists one record per CDR3 protein. The sample carries fewer than 350,000 distinct CDR3 sequences, about 27% recorded once. This sequence originates from a human donor in good health (CMV status not recorded). Some clones in this sample may be carry-over from other donors' samples. The gene calls are TRBV7-2 and TRBJ2-1, with TRBD2 matching 12 bases. The starting material was cultured PBMCs, obtained from culture after CMV antigen stimulation. CDR3 region: CASRTSGGYSYNEQFF. For the CDR3, the DNA is TGTGCCAGCAGGACTAGCGGGGGCTACTCCTACAATGAGCAGTTCTTC.